A single sample gave rise to the 5 T cell receptor beta chains below, sequenced in a study of blood T cell repertoires in COVID-19. The table came from immunoSEQ multiplex PCR; TCRdb's copy has only in-frame clones and leaves some out. This table holds 390,000 or so clones, roughly 90% found once. The specimen sequenced was peripheral blood. These receptors originate from a woman under 40 with COVID-19, enrolled during active disease.

The chain couples TRBV25-1 to TRBJ1-2; D possibly corresponds to TRBD1 (5 bases). This CDR3 has 12 amino acids. V lost 4 bases and J lost 4, with 7 bases in between. Germline CDR1 reads MGHDK; CDR2 reads SYGVNS. Here the CDR3 reads CASSGGTYGYTF. Here the CDR3 DNA reads TGTGCCAGCAGTGGCGGGACCTATGGCTACACCTTC.

V usage is TRBV6-5 and J usage is TRBJ1-2; D gene uncertain. Looked up from germline, CDR1 is MNHEY and CDR2 is SVGAGI. V lost 2 bases and J 7 bases, leaving 17 bases between the germline ends. The CDR3 totals 15 residues. Written as DNA, the CDR3 is TGTGCCAGCAGTTACGCCTCGAGGGTCTGGGGTGGCTACACCTTC. This translates into CASSYASRVWGGYTF.

This sequence joins TRBV29-1 and TRBJ2-5, with TRBD1 as a possible D gene (6 bases). This CDR3 spans 13 amino acids. The germline V gene has CDR1 SQVTM and CDR2 ANQGSEA. V was cut by 7 bases and J by 2 bases, with 14 bases left in between. The CDR3 loop is CSGNRATQETQYF. CDR3 coding DNA: TGCAGCGGGAACAGGGCTACTCAAGAGACCCAGTACTTC.

CDR3 in amino acids: CASSDGRAINQPQHF. DNA of the CDR3: TGCGCCAGCAGTGACGGCAGGGCGATCAATCAGCCCCAGCATTTT. The chain joins TRBV10-2 to TRBJ1-5; possible D gene TRBD1, 5 bases. The CDR3 is 15 amino acids. CDR1 is WSHSY and CDR2 is SAAADI in the germline V gene. V was clipped by 3 bases and J by 3 bases, with 12 bases between them.

CDR3 sequence (DNA): TGCGCCAGCAGCCAAGACGGGACAAGTACAGATACGCAGTATTTT. It yields the protein CASSQDGTSTDTQYF. The rearrangement joins TRBV4-1 to TRBJ2-3; a weak D match, TRBD1 (6 bases). V lost 0 bases, J lost 3 bases, and 10 bases lay in between. From germline, CDR1 is MGHRA and CDR2 YSYEKL. The CDR3 totals 15 residues.